Many counts were recorded for the clone carrying this T cell receptor beta chain. Its cognate antigen is unknown. V lost 6 bases, J lost 11 bases, and 6 bases stayed unmatched. The V gene's germline CDR1 is MNHEY and CDR2 SVGAGI. The CDR3 has 12 residues. No donor had other autoimmune disease, uncontrolled infection, pregnancy or lactation. These data are taken from a study of Graves' ophthalmopathy and Graves' hyperthyroidism. Study results and limitations: Ophthalmopathy could be told apart from stable hyperthyroidism by a 13-signature model (about 90% sensitivity, around 79% specificity).

RNA transcripts served as template for amplifying TCR beta CDR3 sequences. RT-PCR with HTBI primers came first, then second-round multiplex PCR. In TCRdb, the multiplex PCR reads were re-called with MiXCR into one record per CDR3 protein. Of 650,000 to 800,000 distinct CDR3 sequences listed, over 40% are singletons. The rearrangement links TRBV6-5 to TRBJ1-1; 10 nucleotides line up with TRBD1. The source of this sequence is an adult man with Graves' ophthalmopathy. The sample consisted of peripheral blood. The CDR3 DNA is TGTGCCAGCAGGCCGACAGGGGGCGTTGCTTTCTTT. Amino acid sequence: CASRPTGGVAFF.